This TCR beta chain was sequenced in a study of cytomegalovirus exposure and HLA in healthy donors. As for the study in general: Early released data comprised 80 million to 100 million unique TCRs from HLA-typed donors.

Whole-study findings and limits: In vitro work confirmed that three CMV-associated chains recognize CMV antigens. Using the classifier, cytomegalovirus status was reportedly diagnosed with high specificity and sensitivity.

The PCR employed 60 Vbeta primers together with 13 Jbeta primers. TCRdb's table, derived via immunoSEQ multiplex PCR, lists solely in-frame clones and lacks some. Here the sample spans approximately 100,000 clones, roughly 80% being singletons. As for this clone: Its antigen is undetermined.

Donors showed nominal health when sampled, although they likely had unrecorded immune exposures. Sequencing was done on a sample of PBMCs. The TCR was taken from a woman between 40 and 55 years old in good health and CMV-seronegative.

The CDR3 spells CASSGDSYEQYF. The CDR3 region has the DNA TGTGCCAGCAGCGGAGACTCCTACGAGCAGTACTTC. This chain connects TRBV7-9 to TRBJ2-7; D unresolved. Germline CDR1 and CDR2: SEHNR and FQNEAQ (reference sequence). The V end lost 5 bases, the J end lost 0 bases, and 5 bases lay between the germline ends. This CDR3 has 12 amino acids.